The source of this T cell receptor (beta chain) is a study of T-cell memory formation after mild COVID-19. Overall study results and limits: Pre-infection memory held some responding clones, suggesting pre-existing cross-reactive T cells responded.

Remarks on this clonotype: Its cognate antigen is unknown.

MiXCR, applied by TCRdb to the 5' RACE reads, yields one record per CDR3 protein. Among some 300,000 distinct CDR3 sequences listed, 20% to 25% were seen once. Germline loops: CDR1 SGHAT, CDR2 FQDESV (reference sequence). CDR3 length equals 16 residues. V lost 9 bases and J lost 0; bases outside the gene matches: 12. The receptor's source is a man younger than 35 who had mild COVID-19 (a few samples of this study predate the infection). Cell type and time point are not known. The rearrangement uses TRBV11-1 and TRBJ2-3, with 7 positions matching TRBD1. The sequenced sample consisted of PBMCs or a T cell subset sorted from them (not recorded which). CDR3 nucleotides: TGTGCCAGAAGGCCTGGGACAGCTACTAGCACAGATACGCAGTATTTT. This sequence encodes CARRPGTATSTDTQYF.